This passage covers 17 T cell receptor beta chains from one sample sequenced in a study of CD8+ T cells in alopecia areata. Treatment meaning: oral pan-JAK inhibitor, 5-10 mg twice daily. Sequencing templates came from extracted RNA that was reverse transcribed into cDNA. Assay used: immunoSEQ multiplex PCR; TCRdb lists only in-frame clones, some missing. This table holds about 180,000 clones, about 51% found once. The input for sequencing was CD8+ T cells sorted from blood, taken around week 53, from a patient treated with tofacitinib. These receptor sequences come from a human donor with alopecia areata.

The chain employs TRBV6-1 and TRBJ2-7; no firm D call. The CDR3 has 14 amino acids. The germline V and J ends were trimmed by 6 bases and 4 bases, with 16 bases remaining between them. Germline loops: CDR1 MNHNS, CDR2 SASEGT. The CDR3 nucleotides read TGTGCCAGCAGACTCCCAAGACACCCATACGAGCAGTACTTC. It is translated as CASRLPRHPYEQYF.

This clone was seen just once. The chain couples TRBV25-1 to TRBJ2-4; either TRBD1 or TRBD2 may fit D (6 bases each). CDR1 and CDR2 from the germline V gene are MGHDK and SYGVNS. Trimming shortened V by 5 bases and J by 7 bases, and 15 bases separated the two germline ends. This CDR3 is built from 14 residues. CDR3 DNA: TGTGCCAGCAGTAACAGGGAAGGGGGGAACATTCAGTACTTC. Its protein product is CASSNREGGNIQYF.

This clone was found a few times. This chain uses TRBV19 with TRBJ1-2, with D maybe TRBD1 (5 bases). V lost 6 bases and J lost 1, with 9 bases in between. Germline V gene sequence: CDR1 LNHDA, CDR2 SQIVND (reference sequence). The CDR3 length is 13 residues. CDR3 sequence (DNA): TGTGCCAGTAGGACAGATCATAACTATGGCTACACCTTC. It specifies CASRTDHNYGYTF.

V is TRBV21-1 and J is TRBJ1-5; the DNA was not used to check the table's D call, TRBD1. TRBV21-1 is designated a pseudogene. CDR3 length equals 15 residues. The CDR3 DNA follows: TGTGCCAGCGTCGGGGACAGGGGGCGCGGACAGCCCCAGCATTTT. Translation: CASVGDRGRGQPQHF.

This sequence joins TRBV10-3 and TRBJ1-1, with TRBD1 as a possible D gene (6 bases). Trimming removed 2 bases from V and 0 bases from J, with 10 bases in between. The CDR3 loop spans 15 amino acids. Germline CDR1 is ENHRY and CDR2 is SYGVKD. In DNA, the CDR3 is TGTGCCATCAGTGAGGAACAGGGTTTGAACACTGAAGCTTTCTTT. It encodes CAISEEQGLNTEAFF.

The V call is TRBV29-1, the J call TRBJ1-2; TRBD1 is a possible D gene (6 bases). Germline-derived CDR1 and CDR2 are SQVTM and ANQGSEA. The CDR3 consists of 13 residues. Trimming stripped 4 bases from V and 6 bases from J, with 15 bases between. The CDR3 protein is CSVVPGGANGYTF. Here the CDR3 DNA reads TGCAGCGTTGTTCCTGGGGGCGCAAATGGCTACACCTTC.

This clone was detected a few times. The chain recombines TRBV13 with TRBJ1-5; 7 nucleotides line up with TRBD1. The CDR3 consists of 13 residues. The J segment lost 7 bases and the V segment lost 5 bases, leaving 5 bases of the junction unmatched. Per the germline V gene, CDR1 is PRHDT and CDR2 is FYEKMQ (reference sequence). The CDR3 reads CASSLDRDQPQHF. The CDR3 coding sequence is TGTGCCAGCAGCCTTGACAGGGACCAGCCCCAGCATTTT.

In this sample, this clone turned up a few times. This chain connects TRBV30 to TRBJ2-5; 10 positions match TRBD1. This CDR3 region has 13 residues. The germline CDR1 and CDR2 sequences are GTSNPN and SVGIG (reference sequence). The V and J ends lost 5 bases and 5 bases, in that order; junction bases with no gene match: 5. The DNA of the CDR3 is TGTGCCTGGGTCGGACAGGGGGGTGAGACCCAGTACTTC. Its protein is CAWVGQGGETQYF.

The V gene is TRBV20-1, the J gene TRBJ1-2; unclear D gene. CDR3 length: 10 amino acids. The V and J ends lost 6 bases and 6 bases respectively, with 8 bases between them. From germline, CDR1 is DFQATT and CDR2 SNEGSKA (reference sequence). The CDR3 DNA sequence: TGCAGTGCCCCCCTTGATGGCTACACCTTC. Translation gives CSAPLDGYTF.

The DNA of the CDR3 is TGTGCCAGCAGCTTGGCCCATATGGGGATTAATTCACCCCTCCACTTT. It is translated as CASSLAHMGINSPLHF. The V and J genes are TRBV5-6 and TRBJ1-6; D gene unclear. CDR3 length: 16 amino acids. The V gene's germline CDR1 is SGHDT and CDR2 YYEEEE. Trimming stripped 0 bases from V and 6 bases from J, with 13 bases between.

This clone was recorded only once. V usage is TRBV6-5 and J usage is TRBJ2-5; possibly TRBD2 for D (7 bases). The CDR3 loop spans 14 amino acids. Trimming stripped 5 bases from V and 5 bases from J, with 15 bases between. The germline V gene has CDR1 MNHEY and CDR2 SVGAGI. For the CDR3, the DNA is TGTGCCAGCAGTCAATTCGGGGGGCGGGAGACCCAGTACTTC. Protein product: CASSQFGGRETQYF.

The chain uses TRBV6-5 and TRBJ2-5, with 7 bases fitting TRBD1. Germline trimming cut 8 bases from V and 3 bases from J; bases unmatched to any gene: 6. Germline lookup yields CDR1 MNHEY and CDR2 SVGAGI. The CDR3 sequence is 13 residues long. In nucleotides, the CDR3 is TGTGCCAGCCACTCGACAGGGAAAGAGACCCAGTACTTC. This sequence encodes CASHSTGKETQYF.

Only one count was recorded for this clone. The V call is TRBV25-1, the J call TRBJ2-6; D remains unclear. Germline assignment: CDR1 MGHDK and CDR2 SYGVNS. V was shortened by 3 bases and J by 1 base, with 7 bases between the two germline ends. The CDR3 extends over 15 amino acids. This chain's CDR3 is CASSDTGSGANVLTF. The CDR3 coding sequence is TGTGCCAGCAGTGATACTGGATCTGGGGCCAACGTCCTGACTTTC.

The chain carries TRBV7-8 and TRBJ2-5; 11 bases line up with TRBD2. After removal of 3 bases from V and 5 bases from J, the junction contained 11 bases not matched to a gene. Germline lookup yields CDR1 SGHVS and CDR2 FQNEAQ. This CDR3 is 17 amino acids long. CDR3 in DNA: TGTGCCAGCAGCTTCGGGTTAGCGGGGGGGCCGCAGGAGACCCAGTACTTC. This translates into CASSFGLAGGPQETQYF. The whole variable domain, remainder taken from reference TRBV7-8 and TRBJ2-5, is GAGVSQSPRYKVAKRGQDVALRCDPISGHVSLFWYQQALGQGPEFLTYFQNEAQLDKSGLPSDRFFAERPEGSVSTLKIQRTQQEDSAVYLCASSFGLAGGPQETQYFGPGTRLLVL.

This clone has more than one count but fewer than ten. CDR3: CASSFGLAGITQETQYF. The DNA of the CDR3 is TGTGCCAGCAGCTTCGGACTAGCGGGGATAACTCAAGAGACCCAGTACTTC. V and J are TRBV13 and TRBJ2-5; 12 nucleotides match TRBD2. V was clipped by 3 bases and J by 2 bases; unmatched bases: 7. The CDR3 runs 17 residues. Germline V gives CDR1 PRHDT, CDR2 FYEKMQ (reference sequence).

The chain recombines TRBV15 with TRBJ1-3; the D is unclear. The V gene's germline CDR1 is LNHNV and CDR2 YYDKDF (reference sequence). Trimming took off 6 bases at V and 0 bases at J, with 6 bases between the two ends. This CDR3 contains 13 residues. CDR3 DNA sequence: TGTGCCACCAGACTGAGCTCTGGAAACACCATATATTTT. Translation gives CATRLSSGNTIYF. The variable domain in full, with the rest retrieved from reference TRBV15 and TRBJ1-3, is DAMVIQNPRYQVTQFGKPVTLSCSQTLNHNVMYWYQQKSSQAPKLLFHYYDKDFNNEADTPDNFQSRRPNTSFCFLDIRSPGLGDTAMYLCATRLSSGNTIYFGEGSWLTVV.

The gene calls are TRBV13 and TRBJ1-2; the D gene is possibly TRBD1 (6 bases). Germline CDR1 reads PRHDT; CDR2 reads FYEKMQ (reference sequence). Trimming removed 5 bases from V and 8 bases from J, with 15 bases in between. CDR3 length equals 13 residues. The CDR3 is CASSLAGVRGYTF. CDR3 DNA sequence: TGTGCCAGCAGCCTGGCAGGGGTGCGCGGCTACACCTTC.